These 17 T cell receptor beta chains were sequenced from one sample in a study of T cell repertoires in cytomegalovirus infection. Their antigens are not known. TCRdb used MiXCR to reprocess the reads, holding one entry per CDR3 protein. Of hundreds of thousands of distinct CDR3 sequences in the sample, about 30% were seen once. Source: cultured CD8+ T cells from PBMCs, taken from culture after CMV antigen stimulation. These receptors originate from a human donor in good health (CMV status not recorded). Some clones in this sample may be carry-over from other donors' samples.

DNA for the CDR3: TGTGCCAGTAGTCTCTTCAGGGAATCCCTTATGAACACTGAAGCTTTCTTT. Its protein product is CASSLFRESLMNTEAFF. This rearrangement joins TRBV19 to TRBJ1-1; possible D gene TRBD1, 5 bases. Germline assignment: CDR1 LNHDA and CDR2 SQIVND (reference sequence). The V and J ends lost 5 bases and 0 bases respectively, with 19 bases between them. The CDR3 consists of 17 residues.

The chain uses TRBV6-6 and TRBJ2-1, with a possible D match to TRBD2 (6 bases). The CDR3 runs 13 residues. CDR1 MNHNY and CDR2 SVGAGI come from the germline V gene (reference sequence). Deletions cut 8 bases from V and 5 bases from J, with 13 bases between. CDR3 in amino acids: CASRETLNNEQFF. CDR3 in DNA: TGTGCCAGCCGGGAGACATTGAACAATGAGCAGTTCTTC.

This clonotype was seen more than once but under ten times. This rearrangement joins TRBV4-2 to TRBJ1-4; unclear D gene. Per germline, CDR1 LGHNA and CDR2 YNFKEQ. V was clipped by 3 bases and J by 0 bases, with 20 bases between them. This CDR3 has 19 amino acids. The CDR3 coding sequence is TGTGCCAGCAGCCAGCGACTCGCACCCACTACGGCAACTAATGAAAAACTGTTTTTT. Protein sequence: CASSQRLAPTTATNEKLFF.

V is TRBV7-9 and J is TRBJ2-7; weak D call: TRBD1 (6 bases). V was cut by 4 bases and J by 3 bases, with 10 bases left in between. Per the germline V gene, CDR1 is SEHNR and CDR2 is FQNEAQ (reference sequence). The length of the CDR3 is 13 residues. The CDR3 loop is CASSSMDSYEQYV. The CDR3 DNA follows: TGTGCCAGCAGCTCGATGGACAGCTACGAGCAGTACGTC.

This clonotype was picked up many times. CDR3 DNA sequence: TGTGCCAGCAGCTTAGTAGGGGCTGAAGCTTTCTTT. It is translated as CASSLVGAEAFF. The rearrangement uses TRBV7-2 and TRBJ1-1; perhaps TRBD1 as D (5 bases). This CDR3 contains 12 residues. CDR1 and CDR2 from the germline V gene are SGHTA and FQGNSA. V shed 1 base and J shed 6 bases, with 6 bases lying between them.

This clonotype has ten or more counts. This chain joins TRBV12-3 or TRBV12-4 and TRBJ2-7; TRBD2 is a possible D gene (6 bases). The length of the CDR3 is 14 residues. The V and J ends lost 2 bases and 2 bases respectively, with 10 bases between them. The CDR3 here is CASSLSGEAYEQYF. The CDR3 DNA reads TGTGCCAGCAGTTTATCGGGGGAAGCCTACGAGCAGTACTTC.

The V call is TRBV15, the J call TRBJ2-1, with 15 bases that match TRBD2. Trimming at V came to 5 bases and at J to 4 bases, leaving 3 bases not matched to a gene. CDR1 is LNHNV, CDR2 YYDKDF, per germline (reference sequence). This CDR3 contains 16 residues. The CDR3 DNA is TGTGCCACCAGCGCCGGACTAGCGGGGGGGTACAATGAGCAGTTCTTC. Translated, it gives CATSAGLAGGYNEQFF.

The chain couples TRBV6-6 to TRBJ2-7, with a tentative D call TRBD2 (7 bases). Deletions cut 7 bases from V and 4 bases from J, with 17 bases between. There are 14 residues in the CDR3. CDR1 is MNHNY, CDR2 SVGAGI, per germline (reference sequence). CDR3 DNA sequence: TGTGCCAGCACCTACTCGGGGGGCGGGTACGAGCAGTACTTC. It specifies CASTYSGGGYEQYF.

This clonotype occurred a few times. The chain uses TRBV27 and TRBJ2-7, with D possibly being TRBD2 (6 bases). The germline V and J ends were trimmed by 0 bases and 0 bases, with 12 bases remaining between them. Looked up from germline, CDR1 is MNHEY and CDR2 is SMNVEV (reference sequence). The CDR3 contains 16 residues. The CDR3 nucleotides read TGTGCCAGCAGTTTATCTTGGGGGGATAGCTCCTACGAGCAGTACTTC. Protein: CASSLSWGDSSYEQYF.

This clonotype was seen at least ten times. CDR3 amino acids: CASSRHANTGELFF. CDR3 DNA sequence: TGTGCCAGCAGCCGACACGCGAACACCGGGGAGCTGTTTTTT. J is TRBJ2-2 and V is TRBV7-2, with D uncertain. The CDR3 length is 14 residues. Deletions cut 5 bases from V and 0 bases from J, with 7 bases between. Germline values: CDR1 SGHTA, CDR2 FQGNSA. The entire variable domain, with the rest obtained from reference TRBV7-2 and TRBJ2-2, is as follows: GAGVSQSPSNKVTEKGKDVELRCDPISGHTALYWYRQSLGQGLEFLIYFQGNSAPDKSGLPSDRFSAERTGGSVSTLTIQRTQQEDSAVYLCASSRHANTGELFFGEGSRLTVL.

This clonotype has a handful of counts. The chain joins TRBV20-1 to TRBJ2-3, with 10 bases that match TRBD2. From germline, CDR1 is DFQATT and CDR2 SNEGSKA (reference sequence). CDR3 length: 14 residues. V lost 3 bases to trimming and J lost 2 bases; unmatched junction nucleotides: 2. This CDR3 is CSASSGGVTDTQYF. The CDR3 coding sequence is TGCAGTGCTAGCAGCGGGGGGGTCACAGATACGCAGTATTTT.

This chain joins TRBV7-9 and TRBJ2-2; no clear D. Trimming cost V 1 base and J 6 bases, with 12 bases left between them. Germline lookup yields CDR1 SEHNR and CDR2 FQNEAQ (reference sequence). This CDR3 spans 15 amino acids. Here the CDR3 DNA reads TGTGCCAGCAGCTTAGGCGTGGGTTCCGCCGGGGAGCTGTTTTTT. It encodes CASSLGVGSAGELFF.

The chain employs TRBV23-1 and TRBJ2-2, with D maybe TRBD1 (5 bases). TRBV23-1 is recorded as an ORF, its role being uncertain. V lost 6 bases and J lost 8, with 16 bases in between. This CDR3 is built from 14 residues. DNA of the CDR3: TGCGCCAGCAGCCCAGGGCCGATGTGGGGGGAGCTGTTTTTT. Amino acid sequence: CASSPGPMWGELFF.

This clonotype was picked up a small number of times. The CDR3 nucleotides are TGCAGTGCTACTGAGTGGACAGGGAATCCCGATGAGCAGTTCTTC. It codes for CSATEWTGNPDEQFF. This sequence joins TRBV20-1 and TRBJ2-1; 8 bases line up with TRBD1. The germline CDR1 and CDR2 sequences are DFQATT and SNEGSKA (reference sequence). J was trimmed by 8 bases and V by 4 bases; bases with no gene match: 13. The CDR3 length is 15 residues.

This clonotype was detected a few times. The rearrangement joins TRBV24-1 to TRBJ2-1; D gene ambiguous. V shed 1 base and J shed 7 bases, with 16 bases lying between them. CDR3 size: 16 residues. Germline V gene data show CDR1 as KGHDR and CDR2 as SFDVKD. The CDR3 spells CATSDFGRPSGNEQFF. The CDR3 coding sequence is TGTGCCACCAGTGATTTCGGCAGGCCCTCCGGGAATGAGCAGTTCTTC.

This clonotype was seen repeatedly, ten times or more. The V and J genes are TRBV7-2 and TRBJ2-5, with 9 bases that match TRBD2. V shed 1 base and J 2 bases; nucleotides not matched to a gene: 5. Germline-derived CDR1 and CDR2 are SGHTA and FQGNSA. This CDR3 has 16 residues. This CDR3 is CASSLVAGAPQETQYF. As DNA, the CDR3 is TGTGCCAGCAGCTTAGTAGCGGGGGCGCCGCAAGAGACCCAGTACTTC.

This clonotype has ten or more counts. The chain combines TRBV7-2 with TRBJ1-6, with a tentative D call TRBD1 (5 bases). The CDR3 totals 18 residues. Germline lookup yields CDR1 SGHTA and CDR2 FQGNSA. V lost 1 base to trimming and J lost 1 base, with 14 bases between them. The chain's CDR3 is CASSLEMPGGSYNSPLHF. In DNA, the CDR3 is TGTGCCAGCAGCTTAGAGATGCCGGGGGGATCCTATAATTCACCCCTCCACTTT.